This T cell receptor (beta chain) was found in a study of STAT5B mutations in CD4+ large granular lymphocyte leukemia. Sequencing used immunoSEQ multiplex PCR; TCRdb keeps in-frame clones, though not all of them. The sample holds tens of thousands of clones; over 60% are singletons and the top ten take roughly 3.3%. The clonotype comes from a human donor in good health. The material sequenced was CD4+ T cells from blood buffy coats.

DNA for the CDR3: TGTGCCACCAGCAGAGTAACAGCAACAGGTTACTACGAGCAGTACTTC. Its protein is CATSRVTATGYYEQYF. The gene calls are TRBV15 and TRBJ2-7, with a weak D call TRBD1 (5 bases). This CDR3 contains 16 residues. Trimming left V 1 base short and J 3 bases short, with 16 bases between. Germline V CDR1 and CDR2: LNHNV, YYDKDF (reference sequence).